Following are 21 T cell receptor beta chains from one sample sequenced in a study of blood T cell repertoires in COVID-19. TCRdb keeps only in-frame clones here, not all; method: immunoSEQ multiplex PCR. Altogether over 200,000 clones are present, around 90% being singletons, with the ten largest covering less than 3.5%. Sequenced material: peripheral blood. Receptors were obtained from a man aged 25-40 years with COVID-19, enrolled during active disease.

The gene calls are TRBV2 and TRBJ1-4, with 8 bases identical to TRBD1. Germline assignment: CDR1 SNHLY and CDR2 FYNNEI. Trimming at V came to 5 bases and at J to 2 bases, leaving 4 bases not matched to a gene. The CDR3 consists of 15 residues. The DNA of the CDR3 is TGTGCCAGCAGTTACGACAGGGGCACTAATGAAAAACTGTTTTTT. Protein sequence: CASSYDRGTNEKLFF.

This sequence joins TRBV19 and TRBJ1-5; TRBD1 aligns across 8 bases. V dropped 2 bases and J dropped 5; count of bases not matched to a gene: 5. Germline V gene lookup returns CDR1 LNHDA and CDR2 SQIVND (reference sequence). The CDR3 covers 15 residues. Written as DNA, the CDR3 is TGTGCCAGTAGTATAACAGGGGGTCCATATCAGCCCCAGCATTTT. Protein product: CASSITGGPYQPQHF.

The chain has TRBV7-6 and TRBJ2-1; TRBD2 might be the D (5 bases). CDR3 length: 16 residues. Deletions cut 5 bases from V and 4 bases from J, with 18 bases between. The germline V gene encodes CDR1 SGHVS and CDR2 FNYEAQ. CDR3 sequence reads: CASSRGRWAEYNEQFF. The DNA for the CDR3 is TGTGCCAGCAGCCGTGGGAGATGGGCTGAATACAATGAGCAGTTCTTC.

V is TRBV12-3 or TRBV12-4 and J is TRBJ1-1; D remains ambiguous. V gave up 1 base and J gave up 8 bases, with 8 bases separating them. The CDR3 totals 12 residues. CDR3 in DNA: TGTGCCAGCAGTTTAGAGTTGACAGAAGCTTTCTTT. The encoded protein is CASSLELTEAFF.

This sequence joins TRBV14 and TRBJ1-6; possible D gene TRBD1, 5 bases. The CDR3 runs to 15 residues. Germline CDR1 and CDR2: SGHDN and FVKESK. Trimming shortened V by 4 bases and J by 9 bases, and 16 bases separated the two germline ends. The CDR3 nucleotides read TGTGCCAGCAGCCCCTTGAGGGGCGGGGGTTCACCCCTCCACTTT. Translation: CASSPLRGGGSPLHF.

This chain uses TRBV10-3 with TRBJ2-3, with D tentatively TRBD1 (6 bases). The germline V and J ends were trimmed by 6 bases and 6 bases, with 16 bases remaining between them. The CDR3 is made up of 14 amino acids. Germline CDR1 reads ENHRY; CDR2 reads SYGVKD. The CDR3 is CAIRDSSTGDTQYF. The CDR3, as DNA: TGTGCCATCAGGGACTCGAGTACAGGGGATACGCAGTATTTT.

This sequence joins TRBV6-6 and TRBJ1-4, with 8 bases fitting TRBD1. The CDR3 has 14 residues. Germline V gene sequence: CDR1 MNHNY, CDR2 SVGAGI (reference sequence). The V and J ends lost 6 bases and 8 bases, in that order; junction bases with no gene match: 8. Here the CDR3 DNA reads TGTGCCAGCAGGGCAGGGGGCAATCGCGAAAAACTGTTTTTT. Translated, it gives CASRAGGNREKLFF.

In this sample, this clone turned up once. CDR3 coding DNA: TGTGCCACCAGTTCACCCCTTCAGGGGGCGCATCAGCCCCAGCATTTT. Translated: CATSSPLQGAHQPQHF. V usage is TRBV24-1 and J usage is TRBJ1-5, with 8 bases aligning to TRBD1. The CDR3 contains 16 residues. Germline V lookup: CDR1 KGHDR, CDR2 SFDVKD. V lost 6 bases to trimming and J lost 5 bases; unmatched junction nucleotides: 11.

In nucleotides, the CDR3 is TGTGCCAGCCGTAACGGGGGTACCTACGAGCAGTACTTC. Protein sequence: CASRNGGTYEQYF. The rearrangement links TRBV7-8 to TRBJ2-7; D is possibly TRBD2 (6 bases). This CDR3 region has 13 residues. CDR1 is SGHVS, CDR2 FQNEAQ, per germline. V lost 8 bases and J 2 bases, leaving 13 bases between the germline ends. The full variable domain, with the rest looked up from reference TRBV7-8 and TRBJ2-7, is GAGVSQSPRYKVAKRGQDVALRCDPISGHVSLFWYQQALGQGPEFLTYFQNEAQLDKSGLPSDRFFAERPEGSVSTLKIQRTQQEDSAVYLCASRNGGTYEQYFGPGTRLTVT.

The V call is TRBV6-2 or TRBV6-3, the J call TRBJ2-1; TRBD2 agrees at 15 bases. Germline V gene data show CDR1 as MNHEY and CDR2 as SVGEGT. CDR3 length equals 18 residues. The V and J ends lost 2 bases and 4 bases, in that order; junction bases with no gene match: 6. This CDR3 reads CASSYGGLAGGPYNEQFF. CDR3 DNA sequence: TGTGCCAGCAGTTACGGCGGACTAGCGGGAGGGCCTTACAATGAGCAGTTCTTC.

The chain combines TRBV6-5 with TRBJ1-1; D gene unclear. The V end was cut by 0 bases, the J end by 7 bases, with 9 bases between. CDR1 is MNHEY, CDR2 SVGAGI, per germline. CDR3 length: 13 amino acids. The CDR3, as DNA: TGTGCCAGCAGTTACTCGAGAGGGATTGAAGCTTTCTTT. Translation gives CASSYSRGIEAFF.

This rearrangement joins TRBV2 to TRBJ2-7, with a tentative D call TRBD1 (6 bases). V lost 4 bases and J 5 bases, leaving 15 bases between the germline ends. CDR3 size: 14 residues. Germline loops: CDR1 SNHLY, CDR2 FYNNEI. CDR3 protein: CASSGRGLFHEQYF. For the CDR3, the DNA is TGTGCCAGCAGTGGCAGGGGCCTCTTCCACGAGCAGTACTTC.

The genes are TRBV11-1 and TRBJ2-1; D remains ambiguous. This CDR3 region has 14 residues. Germline CDR1 reads SGHAT; CDR2 reads FQDESV (reference sequence). Trimming stripped 3 bases from V and 0 bases from J, with 6 bases between. The CDR3: CASSFRSSYNEQFF. The CDR3 DNA sequence: TGTGCCAGCAGCTTTAGGAGCTCCTACAATGAGCAGTTCTTC.

This sequence joins TRBV9 and TRBJ2-1; 7 bases are shared with TRBD2. CDR3 length: 16 amino acids. The V gene end was trimmed by 0 bases and the J gene end by 4 bases; junction bases not matched to a gene: 7. CDR1 and CDR2 (germline): SGDLS, YYNGEE. The CDR3 sequence is CASSVAFSGWYNEQFF. The CDR3 DNA reads as TGTGCCAGCAGCGTAGCTTTTAGCGGGTGGTACAATGAGCAGTTCTTC.

The sample holds a few counts of this clone. The chain carries TRBV6-5 and TRBJ1-1; no clear D gene. The CDR3 length is 11 residues. CDR1 is MNHEY, CDR2 SVGAGI, per germline. V lost 7 bases to trimming and J lost 5 bases, with 8 bases between them. Here the CDR3 reads CASTSETEAFF. The CDR3 bases are TGTGCCAGCACCTCGGAGACTGAAGCTTTCTTT.

This clone occurred a few times. The chain carries TRBV4-2 and TRBJ1-4, with D perhaps TRBD1 (5 bases). Germline V gives CDR1 LGHNA, CDR2 YNFKEQ. The CDR3 runs to 16 residues. V was shortened by 3 bases and J by 8 bases, with 19 bases between the two germline ends. CDR3 DNA sequence: TGTGCCAGCAGCCAGACTCGGGCCGGCGGGGGGGAAAAACTGTTTTTT. Translated, it gives CASSQTRAGGGEKLFF.

The V gene is TRBV5-1, the J gene TRBJ2-1; possible D gene TRBD1, 6 bases. Trimming took 2 bases from V and 0 from J, leaving 24 bases between them. The CDR3 loop spans 20 amino acids. Germline assignment: CDR1 SGHRS and CDR2 YFSETQ. CDR3 nucleotides: TGCGCCAGCAGCTTACCTAGACAGGACGTGACAATTAGCTCCTACAATGAGCAGTTCTTC. Translated: CASSLPRQDVTISSYNEQFF.

The chain joins TRBV2 to TRBJ1-1; D ambiguous. V lost 10 bases to trimming and J lost 0 bases, with 15 bases between them. The CDR3 contains 14 residues. In germline, CDR1 is SNHLY, CDR2 FYNNEI. CDR3 in amino acids: CAILIITMNTEAFF. The DNA of the CDR3 is TGTGCCATTCTAATCATAACGATGAACACTGAAGCTTTCTTT.

The chain has TRBV27 and TRBJ1-5; no firm D call. The CDR3 is 13 residues long. Germline lookup yields CDR1 MNHEY and CDR2 SMNVEV (reference sequence). The ends were cut back, 6 bases at V and 5 bases at J, with 11 bases in the middle. CDR3 sequence (DNA): TGTGCCAGCAGCCTAAATCAATATCAGCCCCAGCATTTT. This sequence encodes CASSLNQYQPQHF.

This clone has just a few counts. The chain has TRBV7-2 and TRBJ2-7, with 9 bases aligning to TRBD1. The CDR3 consists of 18 residues. Germline lookup yields CDR1 SGHTA and CDR2 FQGNSA. The V segment lost 4 bases and the J segment 5 bases; nucleotides outside the gene matches: 18. CDR3 sequence reads: CASSSPGRVGQGADEQYF. CDR3 nucleotide sequence: TGTGCCAGCAGCTCCCCAGGGAGAGTGGGACAGGGAGCCGACGAGCAGTACTTC.

The V call is TRBV14, the J call TRBJ2-7; TRBD1 is a possible D gene (6 bases). The V gene's germline CDR1 is SGHDN and CDR2 FVKESK. V was shortened by 4 bases and J by 3 bases, with 10 bases between the two germline ends. This CDR3 has 13 residues. CDR3 DNA: TGTGCCAGCAGCCCGTGGGGGCTCTACGAGCAGTACTTC. As protein: CASSPWGLYEQYF.